This TCR beta chain was documented in a study of human T cells and chemical hapten exposure. Germline V CDR1 and CDR2: MRHNA, SNTAGT. The V end was cut by 3 bases, the J end by 5 bases, with 10 bases between. The CDR3 has 13 residues. Time point meaning: healthy volunteer bleed at 6 weeks. Blood, whole and unfractionated, served as the source for total RNA extraction. TCRdb reanalysed the RACE reads using MiXCR and keeps one entry per CDR3 protein. The sample records 75,000 to 80,000 distinct CDR3 sequences, 8.5% to 9.5% being singletons. The specimen was whole blood. The chain has TRBV6-4 and TRBJ1-1, with TRBD1 as a possible D gene (6 bases). This TCR was sampled from a female donor in good health. Some clones in this sample may be carry-over from other donors' samples. CDR3 in DNA: TGTGCCAGCAGTGATGAGGGGGGGACTGAAGCTTTCTTT. It encodes CASSDEGGTEAFF.